This passage covers 23 T cell receptor beta chains from one sample sequenced in a study of shared clonotypes between healthy human individuals. Assay: immunoSEQ multiplex PCR; the TCRdb copy retains only in-frame clones and omits some. This sample has about 2.4 million clones, with approximately 94% found just once. Sequencing input: naive CD4+ T cells from PBMCs. Subset here: CD45RA+ positively selected. The receptor set was obtained from a man aged 18 to 35 in good health. Some clones in this sample may be carry-over from other donors' samples.

This chain uses TRBV19 with TRBJ1-5, with D uncertain. The CDR3 runs to 18 residues. Trimming removed 10 bases from V and 0 bases from J, with 25 bases in between. Germline CDR1 is LNHDA and CDR2 is SQIVND (reference sequence). The CDR3 loop is CATATGPASQYSNQPQHF. CDR3 nucleotide sequence: TGTGCCACCGCAACCGGGCCCGCCAGTCAATATAGCAATCAGCCCCAGCATTTT.

The chain links TRBV7-7 to TRBJ2-5; perhaps D is TRBD1 or TRBD2 (5 bases each). CDR3 length: 13 amino acids. Germline loops: CDR1 SSHAT, CDR2 FNYEAQ (reference sequence). V shed 5 bases and J shed 5 bases, with 12 bases lying between them. The CDR3 DNA is TGTGCCAGCAGCCCGGGGCTCAGGGAGACCCAGTACTTC. It translates to CASSPGLRETQYF.

The rearrangement joins TRBV19 to TRBJ1-1; 7 bases match TRBD1. CDR1 and CDR2 from the germline V gene are LNHDA and SQIVND (reference sequence). The CDR3 runs 14 residues. J was trimmed by 5 bases and V by 5 bases; bases with no gene match: 8. This CDR3 reads CASSYRGLGTEAFF. Here the CDR3 DNA reads TGTGCCAGTAGTTACAGGGGTTTGGGGACTGAAGCTTTCTTT.

The CDR3 DNA reads TGCAGCGTTGATACTGGGAGGGGGACTAGCACAGATACGCAGTATTTT. Amino acids: CSVDTGRGTSTDTQYF. The V and J genes are TRBV29-1 and TRBJ2-3, with TRBD2 as a possible D gene (7 bases). CDR1 SQVTM and CDR2 ANQGSEA come from the germline V gene. The CDR3 extends over 16 amino acids. With 3 bases removed from V and 0 bases from J, the gap between germline ends came to 16 bases.

The V gene is TRBV5-1, the J gene TRBJ2-2; possible D gene TRBD2, 5 bases. CDR1 and CDR2 from the germline V gene are SGHRS and YFSETQ. This CDR3 has 14 residues. The V end lost 4 bases, the J end lost 4 bases, and 11 bases lay between the germline ends. CDR3 sequence (DNA): TGCGCCAGCAGCACCGGAGGTGGCACCGGGGAGCTGTTTTTT. Its translation: CASSTGGGTGELFF.

The rearrangement uses TRBV7-2 and TRBJ1-2; possible D gene TRBD1, 6 bases. The germline V gene encodes CDR1 SGHTA and CDR2 FQGNSA. The CDR3 has 16 amino acids. V gave up 1 base and J gave up 3 bases, with 15 bases separating them. The CDR3 is CASSLDGQRPHYGYTF. The CDR3 DNA follows: TGTGCCAGCAGCTTAGATGGACAGAGACCTCACTATGGCTACACCTTC.

This chain connects TRBV20-1 to TRBJ2-1; TRBD2 agrees at 7 bases. V dropped 3 bases and J dropped 9; count of bases not matched to a gene: 2. In germline, CDR1 is DFQATT, CDR2 SNEGSKA (reference sequence). The CDR3 contains 11 residues. CDR3 sequence (DNA): TGCAGTGCTAGCAGGGAGGGTGAGCAGTTCTTC. It specifies CSASREGEQFF.

This sequence joins TRBV7-9 and TRBJ2-2; TRBD1 aligns across 10 bases. With 5 bases clipped from V and 6 bases from J, the junction kept 12 bases outside the gene matches. CDR3 size: 17 residues. CDR1 and CDR2 (germline): SEHNR, FQNEAQ (reference sequence). In DNA form, the CDR3 reads TGTGCCAGCAGCCGGGATTGGGACAGGGGATTTTCCGGGGAGCTGTTTTTT. Protein sequence: CASSRDWDRGFSGELFF.

The chain uses TRBV2 and TRBJ1-5; 9 nucleotides line up with TRBD1. The CDR3 runs to 15 residues. With V trimmed by 9 bases and J by 6 bases, 12 bases remained unmatched. The germline V gene encodes CDR1 SNHLY and CDR2 FYNNEI. CDR3 loop: CASGGGQGRVQPQHF. Here the CDR3 DNA reads TGTGCCAGTGGGGGGGGACAGGGTAGAGTTCAGCCCCAGCATTTT.

The CDR3 DNA is TGTGCCAGCACTAGATCGACTAGCAATCAGCCCCAGCATTTT. Amino acids: CASTRSTSNQPQHF. V gene TRBV2 combines with J gene TRBJ1-5; no reliable D call. V was shortened by 7 bases and J by 0 bases, with 10 bases between the two germline ends. CDR1 is SNHLY, CDR2 FYNNEI, per germline. CDR3 length equals 14 residues.

This chain uses TRBV7-7 with TRBJ2-7, with TRBD1 identical over 9 bases. J was trimmed by 6 bases and V by 5 bases; bases with no gene match: 2. Germline CDR1 reads SSHAT; CDR2 reads FNYEAQ (reference sequence). CDR3 length: 12 amino acids. The CDR3 nucleotides read TGTGCCAGCAGCACGGGACAGGGCGAGCAGTACTTC. This encodes CASSTGQGEQYF. Complete variable domain (other parts from reference TRBV7-7 and TRBJ2-7): GAGVSQSPRYKVTKRGQDVTLRCDPISSHATLYWYQQALGQGPEFLTYFNYEAQPDKSGLPSDRFSAERPEGSISTLTIQRTEQRDSAMYRCASSTGQGEQYFGPGTRLTVT.

The rearrangement joins TRBV9 to TRBJ2-1; the match to TRBD2 covers 11 bases. CDR3 length: 16 residues. The V and J ends lost 4 bases and 5 bases, in that order; junction bases with no gene match: 8. CDR1 and CDR2 from the germline V gene are SGDLS and YYNGEE. In nucleotides, the CDR3 is TGTGCCAGCAGCTCCGGGGGGACTAGCGGAGACAATGAGCAGTTCTTC. Translating it yields CASSSGGTSGDNEQFF.

This rearrangement joins TRBV7-3 to TRBJ1-5, with a possible D match to TRBD1 (5 bases). CDR3 length: 14 residues. CDR1 is SGHTA and CDR2 is FQGTGA in the germline V gene. Trimming removed 8 bases from V and 5 bases from J, with 16 bases in between. The DNA of the CDR3 is TGTGCCAGCGGTTACCGGGGGGGGTATCAGCCCCAGCATTTT. The encoded protein is CASGYRGGYQPQHF.

V gene TRBV4-1 combines with J gene TRBJ2-3; TRBD2 agrees at 9 bases. The germline gives CDR1 MGHRA, CDR2 YSYEKL. With 1 base clipped from V and 6 bases from J, the junction kept 11 bases outside the gene matches. The CDR3 runs to 17 residues. The CDR3 protein is CASSQGFTSGRRDTQYF. The CDR3 region has the DNA TGCGCCAGCAGCCAAGGTTTCACTAGCGGGCGCAGGGATACGCAGTATTTT.

The sample holds one count of this clone. The V call is TRBV28, the J call TRBJ1-2; 10 positions agree with TRBD1. Germline V lookup: CDR1 MDHEN, CDR2 SYDVKM. This CDR3 region has 13 residues. Germline trimming cut 3 bases from V and 7 bases from J; bases unmatched to any gene: 2. CDR3 amino acids: CASSLTGGPGYTF. In DNA, the CDR3 is TGTGCCAGCAGTTTGACAGGGGGCCCTGGCTACACCTTC.

The CDR3 region is CASSIEAGYEQYF. CDR3 coding DNA: TGTGCCAGTAGTATCGAGGCAGGTTACGAGCAGTACTTC. The gene calls are TRBV19 and TRBJ2-7; D gene uncertain. Germline V gene data show CDR1 as LNHDA and CDR2 as SQIVND (reference sequence). V was trimmed by 3 bases and J by 4 bases, leaving 10 bases between them. The CDR3 spans 13 residues.

The V call is TRBV7-3, the J call TRBJ2-7; D is possibly TRBD1 (6 bases). CDR3 length: 14 amino acids. The V gene lost 0 bases and the J gene lost 3 bases, with 9 bases spanning the gap. Per the germline V gene, CDR1 is SGHTA and CDR2 is FQGTGA. CDR3 coding DNA: TGTGCCAGCAGCTTAACTCGGGACAACTACGAGCAGTACTTC. As protein: CASSLTRDNYEQYF.

The chain couples TRBV9 to TRBJ2-5; 9 positions agree with TRBD2. The CDR3 extends over 15 amino acids. The J segment lost 3 bases and the V segment lost 3 bases, leaving 6 bases of the junction unmatched. Germline V gene sequence: CDR1 SGDLS, CDR2 YYNGEE. CDR3 DNA sequence: TGTGCCAGCAGCGCCGTAGCGGGAGCCGAAGAGACCCAGTACTTC. Amino acids: CASSAVAGAEETQYF.

This chain links TRBV9 with TRBJ2-3; 7 bases align to TRBD2. This CDR3 has 15 residues. V lost 1 base to trimming and J lost 1 base; unmatched junction nucleotides: 3. From germline, CDR1 is SGDLS and CDR2 YYNGEE. In nucleotides, the CDR3 is TGTGCCAGCAGCGTAACTAGCGATGGCACAGATACGCAGTATTTT. Protein: CASSVTSDGTDTQYF.

The V and J genes are TRBV7-2 and TRBJ2-3; 12 bases agree with TRBD2. The CDR3 has 17 amino acids. Germline V gene lookup returns CDR1 SGHTA and CDR2 FQGNSA. V lost 1 base, J lost 3 bases, and 5 bases stayed unmatched. CDR3 protein: CASSLGLAGAGTDTQYF. The CDR3 DNA reads TGTGCCAGCAGCTTAGGACTAGCGGGAGCGGGAACAGATACGCAGTATTTT.

The rearrangement joins TRBV29-1 to TRBJ1-1; the match to TRBD1 covers 8 bases. The CDR3 loop spans 15 amino acids. CDR1 and CDR2 (germline): SQVTM, ANQGSEA. With 3 bases clipped from V and 3 bases from J, the junction kept 9 bases outside the gene matches. The CDR3 here is CSVDDSQGVHTEAFF. The CDR3 DNA reads TGCAGCGTTGACGATTCACAGGGGGTGCACACTGAAGCTTTCTTT.

The rearrangement uses TRBV7-9 and TRBJ2-6; 9 bases align to TRBD1. Germline CDR1 and CDR2: SEHNR and FQNEAQ (reference sequence). V shed 7 bases, J shed 6 bases, and the junction held 4 bases outside the gene matches. This CDR3 has 14 amino acids. This chain's CDR3 is CASTWDREANVLTF. DNA of the CDR3: TGTGCCAGCACCTGGGACAGGGAGGCCAACGTCCTGACTTTC.

The chain has TRBV5-1 and TRBJ1-3; 9 bases align to TRBD1. Trimming removed 4 bases from V and 1 base from J; junction bases left unmatched: 6. This CDR3 has 16 residues. Germline CDR1 reads SGHRS; CDR2 reads YFSETQ. In nucleotides, the CDR3 is TGCGCCAGCAGCCCACGAGGGACAGGGTCTGGAAACACCATATATTTT. Amino acid sequence: CASSPRGTGSGNTIYF.